A single sample is the source of the 10 T cell receptor beta chains below, sequenced in a study of blood T cell repertoires in COVID-19. Some clones are missing from TCRdb's copy, which holds only in-frame ones; the method was immunoSEQ multiplex PCR. The sample includes 40,000 to 55,000 clones, 83% of them seen just once. Sequencing input: peripheral blood. The source is a man in his forties or fifties with acute or convalescent COVID-19.

The chain joins TRBV14 to TRBJ2-2, with D perhaps matching TRBD1 (6 bases). V was clipped by 4 bases and J by 4 bases, with 16 bases between them. CDR1 and CDR2 from the germline V gene are SGHDN and FVKESK. This CDR3 contains 16 residues. DNA of the CDR3: TGTGCCAGCAGCCGTAATCAGGGGATCCGCACCGGGGAGCTGTTTTTT. This translates into CASSRNQGIRTGELFF.

The chain is built from TRBV15 and TRBJ1-2, with 7 positions matching TRBD1. The CDR3 runs 16 residues. V trimming: 4 bases; J trimming: 6 bases; junction bases outside the gene matches: 14. Per the germline V gene, CDR1 is LNHNV and CDR2 is YYDKDF (reference sequence). CDR3 in amino acids: CATSKRRQGYYDGYTF. CDR3 DNA: TGTGCCACCAGCAAACGAAGACAGGGATACTATGATGGCTACACCTTC. Full variable domain (remainder filled in from reference TRBV15 and TRBJ1-2): DAMVIQNPRYQVTQFGKPVTLSCSQTLNHNVMYWYQQKSSQAPKLLFHYYDKDFNNEADTPDNFQSRRPNTSFCFLDIRSPGLGDTAMYLCATSKRRQGYYDGYTFGSGTRLTVV.

The chain couples TRBV6-2 or TRBV6-3 to TRBJ2-3; TRBD1 aligns across 9 bases. This CDR3 has 17 residues. Germline V CDR1 and CDR2: MNHEY, SVGEGT. Unmatched junction bases numbered 4, after V lost 0 bases and J lost 0 bases. In DNA form, the CDR3 reads TGTGCCAGCAGTTACTCGAAACAGGGGGCCAGCACAGATACGCAGTATTTT. Translating gives CASSYSKQGASTDTQYF.

The chain uses TRBV30 and TRBJ2-1; D gene ambiguous. V was cut by 2 bases and J by 9 bases, with 8 bases left in between. Germline V gene sequence: CDR1 GTSNPN, CDR2 SVGIG (reference sequence). This CDR3 is built from 11 residues. CDR3 bases: TGTGCCTGGAGTACAACGGGTGAGCAGTTCTTC. Its translation: CAWSTTGEQFF.

The CDR3 is CASSRTSGGFGELFF. The CDR3 bases are TGTGCCAGCAGCCGGACTAGCGGGGGGTTCGGGGAGCTGTTTTTT. The chain couples TRBV2 to TRBJ2-2; 14 nucleotides align to TRBD2. Germline values: CDR1 SNHLY, CDR2 FYNNEI. The ends lost 6 bases at V and 7 bases at J; junction bases unmatched: 4. The length of the CDR3 is 15 residues.

The chain is built from TRBV27 and TRBJ2-7; 11 bases map to TRBD2. J was trimmed by 1 base and V by 11 bases; bases with no gene match: 7. This CDR3 is 14 amino acids long. Germline loops: CDR1 MNHEY, CDR2 SMNVEV (reference sequence). CDR3 loop: CALEASGRSYEQYF. The CDR3 coding sequence is TGTGCCTTGGAGGCTAGCGGGAGGTCCTACGAGCAGTACTTC.

This chain links TRBV5-1 with TRBJ1-2, with 10 bases that match TRBD1. V dropped 4 bases and J dropped 9; count of bases not matched to a gene: 12. The CDR3 length is 15 residues. The germline CDR1 and CDR2 sequences are SGHRS and YFSETQ. The CDR3 DNA is TGCGCCAGCAGCGCTTCTGGACAGGGGGGGTCTCGCTACACCTTC. Its protein is CASSASGQGGSRYTF.

The chain is built from TRBV6-1 and TRBJ2-2; 9 bases align to TRBD2. Trimming took 4 bases from V and 4 from J; bases not matched to a gene: 16. The CDR3 length is 19 residues. Germline assignment: CDR1 MNHNS and CDR2 SASEGT. As DNA, the CDR3 is TGTGCCAGCAGTGGAAGTCGACTAGCGGCCTCCCAGGGCACCGGGGAGCTGTTTTTT. Translation: CASSGSRLAASQGTGELFF.

This clone has only one observation. This chain uses TRBV5-1 with TRBJ2-2, with TRBD1 matching over 7 bases. The CDR3 consists of 15 residues. V was clipped by 2 bases and J by 2 bases; unmatched bases: 3. Germline V gives CDR1 SGHRS, CDR2 YFSETQ. The CDR3 sequence is CASSFRQGNTGELFF. The CDR3 DNA follows: TGCGCCAGCAGCTTCCGACAGGGTAACACCGGGGAGCTGTTTTTT.

The genes are TRBV3-1 (or the pseudogene TRBV3-2) and TRBJ2-5; D perhaps matches TRBD1 (5 bases). There are 15 residues in the CDR3. V dropped 1 base and J dropped 1 base, with 10 bases sitting between them. From germline, CDR1 is LGHDT and CDR2 YNNKEL (reference sequence). CDR3 residues: CASSQVTGIQETQYF. CDR3 in DNA: TGTGCCAGCAGCCAAGTTACAGGAATCCAAGAGACCCAGTACTTC.